One sample yielded the 10 T cell receptor beta chains listed below, sequenced in a study of T-cell reconstitution after alpha-beta-depleted transplantation in children. Preparation of the TCRbeta library used unique molecular identifiers. TCRdb reprocessed the PCR reads via MiXCR and lists one record per CDR3 protein. The sample has around 700,000 distinct CDR3 sequences; about an eighth are singletons. Specimen: PBMCs, collected before TCRalphabeta/CD19-depleted stem cell transplant. The source is a girl aged 2-10 years with congenital amegakaryocytic thrombocytopenia, due to receive a stem cell transplant.

This clonotype has a count of ten or more. V gene TRBV29-1 combines with J gene TRBJ1-1; no clear D gene. Deletions cut 1 base from V and 6 bases from J, with 9 bases between. The CDR3 extends over 12 amino acids. In germline, CDR1 is SQVTM, CDR2 ANQGSEA. The CDR3 bases are TGCAGCGTTGAAGGGGCGGATCCTGAAGCTTTCTTT. Residues: CSVEGADPEAFF.

The chain combines TRBV5-1 with TRBJ1-1, with a tentative D call TRBD1 (6 bases). The CDR3 runs to 16 residues. The V end lost 0 bases, the J end lost 1 base, and 13 bases lay between the germline ends. Germline V lookup: CDR1 SGHRS, CDR2 YFSETQ. The CDR3 nucleotides read TGCGCCAGCAGCTTGGTGGGGGCAGGGCCGAACACTGAAGCTTTCTTT. Translating gives CASSLVGAGPNTEAFF.

This clonotype came up many times. The chain has TRBV2 and TRBJ1-5, with TRBD1 as a possible D gene (6 bases). Germline-derived CDR1 and CDR2 are SNHLY and FYNNEI. The V end was cut by 1 base, the J end by 4 bases, with 14 bases between. This CDR3 comprises 16 residues. CDR3 amino acids: CASSEGIGQLNQPQHF. The DNA of the CDR3 is TGTGCCAGCAGTGAAGGTATCGGACAGCTTAATCAGCCCCAGCATTTT.

In this sample, this clonotype turned up many times. This rearrangement joins TRBV20-1 to TRBJ2-4; TRBD1 matches at 9 bases. CDR3 length: 14 residues. Trimming took 1 base from V and 6 from J; bases not matched to a gene: 4. Per the germline V gene, CDR1 is DFQATT and CDR2 is SNEGSKA (reference sequence). The CDR3 loop is CSARATGGPNIQYF. The CDR3 DNA reads TGCAGTGCTAGAGCCACAGGGGGCCCAAACATTCAGTACTTC.

The sample holds many counts of this clonotype. The CDR3 here is CASSKGDSQETQYF. The CDR3 DNA follows: TGTGCCAGCAGCAAGGGGGACAGTCAAGAGACCCAGTACTTC. The V gene is TRBV5-6, the J gene TRBJ2-5, with 7 bases fitting TRBD1. The CDR3 loop spans 14 amino acids. Germline CDR1 SGHDT, CDR2 YYEEEE. Germline trimming cut 4 bases from V and 2 bases from J; bases unmatched to any gene: 5.

The rearrangement joins TRBV29-1 to TRBJ2-3; D perhaps matches TRBD2 (5 bases). V lost 2 bases and J lost 1, with 16 bases in between. The CDR3 loop spans 16 amino acids. Germline V CDR1 and CDR2: SQVTM, ANQGSEA. The CDR3 loop is CSVEKFTAGGTDTQYF. The CDR3 nucleotides read TGCAGCGTTGAAAAATTCACCGCCGGGGGCACAGATACGCAGTATTTT.

This clonotype was counted a few times. V and J are TRBV12-3 or TRBV12-4 and TRBJ2-3; perhaps TRBD1 as D (5 bases). Trimming took 2 bases from V and 5 from J, leaving 14 bases between them. This CDR3 comprises 15 residues. CDR3 sequence (DNA): TGTGCCAGCAGTTTAAGGGGATCAATCGGAGATACGCAGTATTTT. It codes for CASSLRGSIGDTQYF.

This chain links TRBV5-6 with TRBJ2-1; D is tentatively TRBD1 or TRBD2 (5 bases each). V was pared by 0 bases and J by 13 bases, with 11 bases between. There are 12 residues in the CDR3. Germline-derived CDR1 and CDR2 are SGHDT and YYEEEE. This CDR3 reads CASSLAAGTQFF. CDR3 coding DNA: TGTGCCAGCAGCTTGGCCGCCGGGACCCAGTTCTTC.

The table lists this clonotype with a few counts. The chain links TRBV30 to TRBJ2-4, with D uncertain. CDR1 and CDR2 (germline): GTSNPN, SVGIG (reference sequence). CDR3 length: 12 amino acids. The V gene lost 3 bases and the J gene lost 11 bases, with 14 bases spanning the gap. The chain's CDR3 is CAWRGPLNLQYF. The DNA for the CDR3 is TGTGCCTGGAGAGGACCCTTAAATCTTCAGTACTTC. The complete variable domain, with remaining parts taken from reference TRBV30 and TRBJ2-4, reads SQTIHQWPATLVQPVGSPLSLECTVEGTSNPNLYWYRQAAGRGLQLLFYSVGIGQISSEVPQNLSASRPQDRQFILSSKKLLLSDSGFYLCAWRGPLNLQYFGAGTRLSVL.

The rearrangement links TRBV6-1 to TRBJ2-1, with 9 bases fitting TRBD2. Per the germline V gene, CDR1 is MNHNS and CDR2 is SASEGT. The CDR3 has 17 amino acids. J was trimmed by 7 bases and V by 7 bases; bases with no gene match: 17. The CDR3 is CASKNNPGLARGNEQFF. The CDR3 coding sequence is TGTGCCAGCAAAAACAACCCGGGACTAGCTCGTGGTAATGAGCAGTTCTTC.